These 19 T cell receptor beta chains were all obtained from the same sample, sequenced in a study of T cells after yellow fever vaccination. TCRdb reprocessed the 5' RACE reads with MiXCR, giving one entry per CDR3 protein. The repertoire holds some 240,000 distinct CDR3 sequences, with approximately 3.3% as singletons. Sample: CD4+ T cells sorted from PBMCs, taken 10 days after the yellow fever booster vaccination. The receptors derive from a man aged 18 to 30 who received the YFV17D yellow fever vaccine.

This clonotype has a count of ten or more. The V call is TRBV18, the J call TRBJ1-3; D unresolved. Germline CDR1 KGHSH, CDR2 LQKENI. CDR3 size: 15 residues. Trimming stripped 3 bases from V and 0 bases from J, with 9 bases between. CDR3 region: CASSPAQYSGNTIYF. The CDR3 bases are TGTGCCAGCTCACCCGCGCAGTACTCTGGAAACACCATATATTTT.

This clonotype was detected ten times or more. The V and J genes are TRBV5-1 and TRBJ2-7, with 8 bases matching TRBD1. The CDR3 has 13 amino acids. Germline lookup yields CDR1 SGHRS and CDR2 YFSETQ. The junction had 5 bases not matched to a gene; V was cut back by 4 bases and J by 5 bases. The CDR3 coding sequence is TGCGCCAGCAGCCCGACAGGGGCCGACGAGCAGTACGTC. Translating gives CASSPTGADEQYV.

There are a few counts of this clonotype. The chain couples TRBV7-6 to TRBJ2-1; 11 bases map to TRBD1. Losses at the gene ends were 0 bases for V and 6 bases for J; bases not matched to a gene: 13. Germline CDR1 SGHVS, CDR2 FNYEAQ. The CDR3 is 19 residues long. The CDR3 region is CASSLAPGQGVSTLNEQFF. Written as DNA, the CDR3 is TGTGCCAGCAGCTTAGCACCGGGACAGGGGGTGTCAACCCTCAATGAGCAGTTCTTC.

This clonotype was recorded at least ten times. V is TRBV6-9 and J is TRBJ2-3; 8 bases align to TRBD2. V dropped 6 bases and J dropped 2; count of bases not matched to a gene: 10. Germline lookup yields CDR1 MNHGY and CDR2 SVAAGI. The CDR3 extends over 16 amino acids. The CDR3 DNA reads as TGTGCCAGCAGCCTCCCCGCCGGGAGGGACACAGATACGCAGTATTTT. This sequence encodes CASSLPAGRDTDTQYF.

This clonotype has ten or more counts. The rearrangement links TRBV20-1 to TRBJ2-4, with D possibly TRBD2 on 7 matching bases. Germline V lookup: CDR1 DFQATT, CDR2 SNEGSKA (reference sequence). CDR3 length: 13 residues. V was cut by 3 bases and J by 5 bases, with 11 bases left in between. As DNA, the CDR3 is TGCAGTGCTAGGATAGGGGGGGAAAACATTCAGTACTTC. Its translation is CSARIGGENIQYF.

This clonotype was detected a few times. The chain employs TRBV7-2 and TRBJ1-5; the D is unclear. V dropped 5 bases and J dropped 4 bases, with 12 bases sitting between them. The CDR3 runs to 14 residues. Germline-derived CDR1 and CDR2 are SGHTA and FQGNSA. The CDR3 region has the DNA TGTGCCAGCAGCCCGGGCCAGGTTAATCAGCCCCAGCATTTT. Protein product: CASSPGQVNQPQHF.

For this clonotype: The junction shows a germline mismatch at one end, possibly a read error. V and J are TRBV4-2 and TRBJ1-4; the D is unclear. The germline CDR1 and CDR2 sequences are LGHNA and YNFKEQ. The CDR3 length is 11 residues. The CDR3 loop reads CASSQGHGLVF. CDR3 DNA: TGTGCCAGCAGCCAAGGACACGGGTTGGTTTTT.

The gene calls are TRBV11-2 and TRBJ1-3, with 10 bases lining up with TRBD1. The CDR3 extends over 15 amino acids. CDR1 is SGHAT, CDR2 FQNNGV, per germline. J was trimmed by 2 bases and V by 5 bases; bases with no gene match: 3. In DNA, the CDR3 is TGTGCCAGCAGCGAGGGACAGGGGCCTGGAAACACCATATATTTT. Translation: CASSEGQGPGNTIYF.

The J gene is TRBJ1-5, the V gene TRBV29-1; D call uncertain. This CDR3 region has 13 residues. Trimming left V 6 bases short and J 4 bases short, with 13 bases between. Per germline, CDR1 SQVTM and CDR2 ANQGSEA. The CDR3 here is CSVGWTVNQPQHF. CDR3 DNA: TGCAGCGTGGGGTGGACGGTAAATCAGCCCCAGCATTTT.

This clonotype was counted only a few times. The chain joins TRBV20-1 to TRBJ2-1; 7 bases match TRBD2. CDR3 length equals 15 residues. The V segment lost 5 bases and the J segment 4 bases; nucleotides outside the gene matches: 11. Germline V lookup: CDR1 DFQATT, CDR2 SNEGSKA (reference sequence). This CDR3 is CSALGGDYPYNEQFF. CDR3 coding DNA: TGCAGTGCTCTCGGAGGGGACTACCCATACAATGAGCAGTTCTTC.

At least ten counts were recorded for this clonotype. V usage is TRBV4-3 and J usage is TRBJ2-1; D is unclear. Germline lookup yields CDR1 LGHNA and CDR2 YSLEER. V gave up 0 bases and J gave up 10 bases, with 10 bases separating them. The CDR3 is 13 amino acids. CDR3 protein: CASSQDIPGEQFF. The DNA for the CDR3 is TGCGCCAGCAGCCAAGATATCCCTGGGGAGCAGTTCTTC.

At least ten counts were recorded for this clonotype. The chain uses TRBV5-8 and TRBJ1-5; 7 bases match TRBD1. V shed 2 bases and J 7 bases; nucleotides not matched to a gene: 6. This CDR3 is built from 14 residues. Germline V gene sequence: CDR1 SGHTS, CDR2 YDEGEE. DNA of the CDR3: TGTGCCAGCAGCTTAGGGGGCTATCGACAGCCCCAGCATTTT. Amino acid sequence: CASSLGGYRQPQHF.

This clonotype was seen ten or more times. The V call is TRBV2, the J call TRBJ2-2, with D unresolved. From germline, CDR1 is SNHLY and CDR2 FYNNEI. The CDR3 extends over 11 amino acids. V was clipped by 6 bases and J by 7 bases, with 6 bases between them. CDR3 sequence reads: CASRSVGELFF. In nucleotides, the CDR3 is TGTGCCAGCAGGTCGGTCGGGGAGCTGTTTTTT.

This clonotype was seen repeatedly, ten times or more. CDR3 bases: TGTGCCAGCAGCACGGAGGGGGAGGGGCACGAGCAGTACTTC. This gives the protein CASSTEGEGHEQYF. The chain recombines TRBV21-1 with TRBJ2-7; the table's D call TRBD2 went unverified against the DNA. TRBV21-1 is given as a pseudogene. The CDR3 has 14 residues.

The chain links TRBV5-1 to TRBJ2-3; D may be TRBD2 (5 bases). V lost 2 bases to trimming and J lost 5 bases, with 12 bases between them. The CDR3 is 14 residues long. The V gene's germline CDR1 is SGHRS and CDR2 YFSETQ. The CDR3 bases are TGCGCCAGCAGCTTTGGCAGCCGGGGAGATACGCAGTATTTT. Protein sequence: CASSFGSRGDTQYF.

This clonotype occurred many times. The V gene is TRBV20-1, the J gene TRBJ2-3; a weak D match, TRBD2 (7 bases). The CDR3 is 15 amino acids. The germline CDR1 and CDR2 sequences are DFQATT and SNEGSKA (reference sequence). Trimming took off 3 bases at V and 4 bases at J, with 17 bases between the two ends. The CDR3 DNA sequence: TGCAGTGCTAGGCTTAGAGGGGGGGCGGCAGATACGCAGTATTTT. Its protein is CSARLRGGAADTQYF.

This clonotype was seen more than once but under ten times. This chain joins TRBV3-1 and TRBJ1-6; D is possibly TRBD1 (6 bases). This CDR3 has 14 residues. V dropped 2 bases and J dropped 7 bases, with 9 bases sitting between them. Germline CDR1 and CDR2: LGHDT and YNNKEL (reference sequence). CDR3 DNA: TGTGCCAGCAGCCAACCAGGGGAGAATTCACCCCTCCACTTT. It is translated as CASSQPGENSPLHF.

In this sample, this clonotype turned up many times. This chain links TRBV20-1 with TRBJ2-5, with D unresolved. CDR3 length: 10 residues. The germline V gene has CDR1 DFQATT and CDR2 SNEGSKA (reference sequence). Trimming stripped 6 bases from V and 2 bases from J, with 4 bases between. The CDR3, as DNA: TGCAGTGCCAGGCAAGAGACCCAGTACTTC. It encodes CSARQETQYF.

This clonotype appeared many times. The chain carries TRBV29-1 and TRBJ2-1, with 8 nucleotides matching TRBD2. The CDR3 runs 16 residues. The ends lost 2 bases at V and 0 bases at J; junction bases unmatched: 6. Per the germline V gene, CDR1 is SQVTM and CDR2 is ANQGSEA. The CDR3 loop reads CSVESGGLSSYNEQFF. CDR3 DNA sequence: TGCAGCGTTGAAAGCGGGGGCTTAAGCTCCTACAATGAGCAGTTCTTC.